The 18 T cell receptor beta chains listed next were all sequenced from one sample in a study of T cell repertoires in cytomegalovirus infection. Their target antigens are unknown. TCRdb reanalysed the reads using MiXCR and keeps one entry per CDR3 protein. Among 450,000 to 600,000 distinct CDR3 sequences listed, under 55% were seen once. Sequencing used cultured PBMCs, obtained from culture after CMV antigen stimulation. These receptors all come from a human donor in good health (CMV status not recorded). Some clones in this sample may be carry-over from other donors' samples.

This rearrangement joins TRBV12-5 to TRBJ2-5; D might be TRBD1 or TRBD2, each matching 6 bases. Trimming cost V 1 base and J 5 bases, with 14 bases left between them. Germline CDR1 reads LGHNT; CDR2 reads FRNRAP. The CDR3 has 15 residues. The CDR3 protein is CASGLEGGVWETQYF. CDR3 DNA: TGTGCTAGTGGTTTGGAGGGGGGAGTTTGGGAGACCCAGTACTTC.

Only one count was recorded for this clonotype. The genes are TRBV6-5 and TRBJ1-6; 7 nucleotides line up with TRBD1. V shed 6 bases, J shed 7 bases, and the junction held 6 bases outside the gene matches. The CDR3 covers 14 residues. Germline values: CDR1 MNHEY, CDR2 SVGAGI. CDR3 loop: CASRRQGGNSPLHF. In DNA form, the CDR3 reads TGTGCCAGCAGACGACAGGGCGGCAATTCACCCCTCCACTTT.

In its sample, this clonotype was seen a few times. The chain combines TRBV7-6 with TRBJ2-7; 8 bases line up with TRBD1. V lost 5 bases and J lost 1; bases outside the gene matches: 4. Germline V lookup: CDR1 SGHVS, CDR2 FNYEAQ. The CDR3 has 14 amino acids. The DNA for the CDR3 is TGTGCCAGCAGCCAGGACAGGGCATCCTACGAGCAGTACTTC. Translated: CASSQDRASYEQYF.

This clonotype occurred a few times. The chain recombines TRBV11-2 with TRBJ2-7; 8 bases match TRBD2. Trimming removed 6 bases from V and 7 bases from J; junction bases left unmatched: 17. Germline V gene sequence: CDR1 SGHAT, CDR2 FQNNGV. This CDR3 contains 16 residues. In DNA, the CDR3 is TGTGCCAGCAGGTCTCGGGGTAGCGGGACCCGGGGGGAGCAGTACTTC. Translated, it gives CASRSRGSGTRGEQYF.

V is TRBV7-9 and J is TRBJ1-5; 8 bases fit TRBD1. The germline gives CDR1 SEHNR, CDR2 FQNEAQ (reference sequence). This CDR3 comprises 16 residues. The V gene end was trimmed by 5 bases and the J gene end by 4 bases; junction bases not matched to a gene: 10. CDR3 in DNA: TGTGCCAGCAGCCCTCAGGGGGCCGGCGGGAATCAGCCCCAGCATTTT. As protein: CASSPQGAGGNQPQHF.

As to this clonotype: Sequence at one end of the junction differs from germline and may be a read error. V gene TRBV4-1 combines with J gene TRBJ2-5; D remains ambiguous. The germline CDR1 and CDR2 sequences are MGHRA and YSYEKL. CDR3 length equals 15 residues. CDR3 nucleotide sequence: TGTGCCAGCAGCCAAGATTTAGGCAAACAAGAGACCCAGTACTTC. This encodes CASSQDLGKQETQYF.

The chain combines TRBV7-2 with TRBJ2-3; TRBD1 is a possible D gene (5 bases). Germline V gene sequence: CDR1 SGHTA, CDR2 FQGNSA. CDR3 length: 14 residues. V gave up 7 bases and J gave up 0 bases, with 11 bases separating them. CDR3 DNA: TGTGCCAGCACCCAGACAGTGAGCACAGATACGCAGTATTTT. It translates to CASTQTVSTDTQYF. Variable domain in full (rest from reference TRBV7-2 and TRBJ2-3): GAGVSQSPSNKVTEKGKDVELRCDPISGHTALYWYRQSLGQGLEFLIYFQGNSAPDKSGLPSDRFSAERTGGSVSTLTIQRTQQEDSAVYLCASTQTVSTDTQYFGPGTRLTVL.

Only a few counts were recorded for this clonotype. CDR3 sequence (DNA): TGTGCCAGCAGCTCAGGACTAGCGGGAACAGGATGGCTAGACGAGCAGTTCTTC. Residues: CASSSGLAGTGWLDEQFF. The rearrangement uses TRBV7-2 and TRBJ2-1; 12 bases match TRBD2. V was pared by 4 bases and J by 10 bases, with 17 bases of the junction left unmatched. Germline V lookup: CDR1 SGHTA, CDR2 FQGNSA. There are 18 residues in the CDR3.

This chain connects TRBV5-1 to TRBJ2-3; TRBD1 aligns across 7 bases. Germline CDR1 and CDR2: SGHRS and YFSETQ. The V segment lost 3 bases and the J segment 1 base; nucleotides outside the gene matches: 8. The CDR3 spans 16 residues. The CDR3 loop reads CASSSRTGEGTDTQYF. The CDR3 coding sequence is TGCGCCAGCAGCTCCCGGACAGGAGAAGGCACAGATACGCAGTATTTT.

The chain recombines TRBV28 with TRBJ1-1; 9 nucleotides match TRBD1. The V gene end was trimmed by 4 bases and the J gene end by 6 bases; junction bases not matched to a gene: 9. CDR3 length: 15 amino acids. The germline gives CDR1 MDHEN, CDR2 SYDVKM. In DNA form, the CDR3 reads TGTGCCAGCAGTTCCTCCGGGACAGGGTTCGCTGAAGCTTTCTTT. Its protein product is CASSSSGTGFAEAFF.

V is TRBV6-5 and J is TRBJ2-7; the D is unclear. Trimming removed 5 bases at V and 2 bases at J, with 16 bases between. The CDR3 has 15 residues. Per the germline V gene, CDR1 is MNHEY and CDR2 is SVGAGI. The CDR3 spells CASSRSPGTAYEQYF. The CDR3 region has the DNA TGTGCCAGCAGTCGTTCACCAGGAACTGCCTACGAGCAGTACTTC.

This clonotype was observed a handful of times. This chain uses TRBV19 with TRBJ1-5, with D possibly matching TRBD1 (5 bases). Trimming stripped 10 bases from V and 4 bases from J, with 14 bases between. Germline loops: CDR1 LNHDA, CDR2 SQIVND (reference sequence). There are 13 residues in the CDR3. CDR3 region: CATPRAGNQPQHF. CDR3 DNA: TGTGCCACACCCCGGGCAGGGAATCAGCCCCAGCATTTT. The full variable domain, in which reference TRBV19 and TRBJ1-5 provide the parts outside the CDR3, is DGGITQSPKYLFRKEGQNVTLSCEQNLNHDAMYWYRQDPGQGLRLIYYSQIVNDFQKGDIAEGYSVSREKKESFPLTVTSAQKNPTAFYLCATPRAGNQPQHFGDGTRLSIL.

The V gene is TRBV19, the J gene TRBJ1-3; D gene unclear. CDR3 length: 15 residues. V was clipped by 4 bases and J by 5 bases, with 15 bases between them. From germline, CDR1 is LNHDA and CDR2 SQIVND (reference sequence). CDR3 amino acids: CASSTRRGRRNTIYF. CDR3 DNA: TGTGCCAGTAGTACCCGCCGAGGGAGGAGAAACACCATATATTTT.

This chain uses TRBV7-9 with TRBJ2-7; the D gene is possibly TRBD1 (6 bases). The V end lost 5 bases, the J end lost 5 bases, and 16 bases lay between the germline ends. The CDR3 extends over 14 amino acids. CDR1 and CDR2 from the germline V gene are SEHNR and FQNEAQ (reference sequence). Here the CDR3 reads CASSAWTAGHEQYF. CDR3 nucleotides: TGTGCCAGCAGCGCCTGGACAGCTGGCCACGAGCAGTACTTC.

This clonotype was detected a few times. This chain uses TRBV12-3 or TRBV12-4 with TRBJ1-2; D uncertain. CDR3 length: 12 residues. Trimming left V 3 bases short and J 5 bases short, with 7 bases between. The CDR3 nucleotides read TGTGCCAGCAGTTTCGGCGGATATGGCTACACCTTC. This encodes CASSFGGYGYTF.

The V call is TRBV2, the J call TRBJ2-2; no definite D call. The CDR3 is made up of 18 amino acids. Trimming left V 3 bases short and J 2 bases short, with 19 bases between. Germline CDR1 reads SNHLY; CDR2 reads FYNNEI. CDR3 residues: CASSEEGYERGNTGELFF. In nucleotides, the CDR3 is TGTGCCAGCAGTGAGGAAGGGTACGAGAGAGGCAACACCGGGGAGCTGTTTTTT.

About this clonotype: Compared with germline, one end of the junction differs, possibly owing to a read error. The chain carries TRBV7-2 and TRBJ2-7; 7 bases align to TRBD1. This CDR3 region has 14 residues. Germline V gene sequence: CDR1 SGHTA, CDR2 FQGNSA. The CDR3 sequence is CAGSLGQVPYEQYF. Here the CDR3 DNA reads TGTGCCGGCAGCTTAGGACAGGTACCCTACGAGCAGTACTTC.

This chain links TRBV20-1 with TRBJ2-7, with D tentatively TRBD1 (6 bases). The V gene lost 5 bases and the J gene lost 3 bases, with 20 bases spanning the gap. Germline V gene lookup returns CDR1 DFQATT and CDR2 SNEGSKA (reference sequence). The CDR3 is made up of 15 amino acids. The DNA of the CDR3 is TGCAGTGCTCAGGGGTCGGGGTACCTAAACTACGAGCAGTACTTC. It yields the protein CSAQGSGYLNYEQYF.